This T cell receptor beta chain appears in the sequencing data of a study of cytomegalovirus exposure and HLA in healthy donors. Points from the study as a whole: There were about 160 TCR beta chains listed as cytomegalovirus-associated. A later analysis linked a missense variant in DCLRE1C to the trimming of TCR beta V and J genes.

Concerning this clone itself: Its target is not known.

60 Vbeta and 13 Jbeta primers were used in PCR. Sequencing was performed with immunoSEQ multiplex PCR; in TCRdb, only in-frame clones are kept and a portion is missing. The table lists 40,000 or so clones, 70% to 80% of them singletons. The sample taken for sequencing was PBMCs. The TCR sequence derives from a woman aged 30 to 39 in good health and CMV-seronegative.

CDR3 in DNA: TGTGCCTGGAGTGTACTTCGTACTAGCGGGGCAATAACTAGCACAGATACGCAGTATTTT. Its translation is CAWSVLRTSGAITSTDTQYF. This rearrangement joins TRBV30 to TRBJ2-3; 10 bases fit TRBD2. CDR1 is GTSNPN and CDR2 is SVGIG in the germline V gene (reference sequence). J lost 0 bases, V lost 0 bases, and 15 bases had no gene match. The CDR3 has 20 amino acids.